These T cell receptor beta chains were read from a single sample in a study of PD-1 blockade in classical Hodgkin lymphoma. Clones were sequenced by immunoSEQ multiplex PCR, and TCRdb holds only the in-frame ones, with some missing. The sample holds 110,000 or so clones; over 85% are singletons and the top ten take under 20%. The sample in question was peripheral blood mononuclear cells (PBMCs), obtained before the fourth cycle of nivolumab. These receptors all come from a human donor with classical Hodgkin lymphoma. Both conserved end residues are part of each CDR3. The D gene is left open where the match is weak. Only part of the rows carry a size: once, few, many, or a class if the clone is expanded.

.,.,TRBJ2-2,TRBV9,TGTGCCAGCAGCGTACTGGGAACTACCGGGGAGCTGTTTTTT,CASSVLGTTGELFF
.,.,TRBJ2-1,TRBV4-3,TGCGCCAGCAGCCAAGATATGGCTACGCAGTTCTTC,CASSQDMATQFF
TRBD1,.,TRBJ1-1,TRBV11-2,TGTGCCAGCAGCCCCTCGACAGGGTGGGACACTGAAGCTTTCTTT,CASSPSTGWDTEAFF
.,.,TRBJ2-7,TRBV7-9,TGTGCCAGCGGGGGGGACAGTCCTCCCTACGAGCAGTACTTC,CASGGDSPPYEQYF
TRBD1,.,TRBJ1-5,TRBV28,TGTGCCAGCAGCACAAACCTCAGGGGGGGGGTTAGCAATCAGCCCCAGCATTTT,CASSTNLRGGVSNQPQHF
TRBD1,.,TRBJ2-6,TRBV2,TGTGCCAGCAGTCCGCAGGGGGCCTCTGGGGCCAACGTCCTGACTTTC,CASSPQGASGANVLTF
.,few,TRBJ1-4,TRBV15,TGTGCCACCAGCAGAGATAGGGGGGGCTATGAAAAACTGTTTTTT,CATSRDRGGYEKLFF
.,.,TRBJ1-2,TRBV5-6,TGTGCCAGCAGCTTGGCCGGCCAGGCTGGAGGATTATTCTATGGCTACACCTTC,CASSLAGQAGGLFYGYTF
.,once,TRBJ1-5,TRBV19,TGTGCCAGTAGTATCAGGGGAAATCAGCCCCAGCATTTT,CASSIRGNQPQHF
TRBD1,.,TRBJ2-5,TRBV4-1,TGCGCCAGCAGCCAGAGAGACAGGGGGCAAGAGACCCAGTACTTC,CASSQRDRGQETQYF
.,.,TRBJ2-7,TRBV28,TGTGCCAGCAGTCTACCGGGACTCCAATCCTACGAGCAGTACTTC,CASSLPGLQSYEQYF
TRBD1,.,TRBJ1-5,TRBV7-2,TGTGCCAGCAGCTCCGACAGGGGCCAGCCCCAGCATTTT,CASSSDRGQPQHF
.,few,TRBJ1-3,TRBV6-6,TGTGCCAGCAGTTACGACGGCATCGGCTCTGGAAACACCATATATTTT,CASSYDGIGSGNTIYF
.,.,TRBJ1-1,TRBV7-2,TGTGCCAGCAGCGAGGCCCCGAACACTGAAGCTTTCTTT,CASSEAPNTEAFF
TRBD2,.,TRBJ2-7,TRBV7-2,TGTGCCAGCAGCTTGGGGACTAGCGGGAAACAGCAGTACTTC,CASSLGTSGKQQYF
.,.,TRBJ1-1,TRBV2,TGTGCCAGCAGTGAAGGGGGGACCGAGAACACTGAAGCTTTCTTT,CASSEGGTENTEAFF
.,.,TRBJ2-2,TRBV14,TGTGCCAGCAGCCAACATTGGGGGAGTTTGAACACCGGGGAGCTGTTTTTT,CASSQHWGSLNTGELFF
TRBD1,.,TRBJ1-1,TRBV5-4,TGTGCCAGCAGCACCCAGACAGGGCAGGACACTGAAGCTTTCTTT,CASSTQTGQDTEAFF
.,.,TRBJ2-2,TRBV7-6,TGTGCCAGCAGCTTCGAAGGGGGGAACACCGGGGAGCTGTTTTTT,CASSFEGGNTGELFF
.,.,TRBJ2-7,TRBV20-1,TGCAGTGCTTGGGCCCACGAGCAGTACTTC,CSAWAHEQYF
.,.,TRBJ1-2,TRBV30,TGTGCCTGGGAGCTTCGGGGCGAAGGCTACACCTTC,CAWELRGEGYTF
.,.,TRBJ1-2,TRBV12-5,TGTGCTAGTGGTCTTTCTACCTACTATGGCTACACCTTC,CASGLSTYYGYTF
.,.,TRBJ1-1,TRBV10-3,TGTGCCATCAGTGGGTTGGGGGGGAACACTGAAGCTTTCTTT,CAISGLGGNTEAFF
.,few,TRBJ1-2,TRBV27,TGTGCCAGCAGCCGTGCCGGTGCCGACGGCTACACCTTC,CASSRAGADGYTF
.,.,TRBJ2-7,TRBV6-5,TGTGCCTCCTCCATTGGGGGTTACGAGCAGTACTTC,CASSIGGYEQYF
TRBD2,.,TRBJ2-1,TRBV11-3,TGTGCCAGCAGCTACGGGACTAGCTACAATGAGCAGTTCTTC,CASSYGTSYNEQFF
TRBD1,.,TRBJ2-7,TRBV27,TGTGCCAGCAGTTTCGGGACAGGGGGGTACGAGCAGTACTTC,CASSFGTGGYEQYF
.,.,TRBJ2-1,TRBV28,TGTGCCAGCAGTTTAGCCGGGGTGATGGGCAATGAGCAGTTCTTC,CASSLAGVMGNEQFF
.,.,TRBJ2-2,TRBV27,TGTGCCAGCAGTTCCCAGGGGATCCCGAACACCGGGGAGCTGTTTTTT,CASSSQGIPNTGELFF
.,once,TRBJ2-2,TRBV5-1,TGCGCCAGCAGCTTGGCCCGGGACTTTACAGCGAACACCGGGGAGCTGTTTTTT,CASSLARDFTANTGELFF
.,.,TRBJ1-6,TRBV5-1,TGCGCCAGCAGTTCGGGGTCTAACGGGAATTCACCCCTCCACTTT,CASSSGSNGNSPLHF
TRBD1,.,TRBJ1-2,TRBV5-6,TGTGCCAGCAGCAGAGGGACAGGGGATAATGGCTACACCTTC,CASSRGTGDNGYTF
TRBD2,.,TRBJ2-7,TRBV5-1,TGCGCCAGCAGCTACGGAAGCGGGAGCATTGGTTACCAGCAGTACTTC,CASSYGSGSIGYQQYF
TRBD1,.,TRBJ2-5,TRBV28,TGTGCCAGCAGTTTGGTAGGGGGCGCGCAGACCCAGTACTTC,CASSLVGGAQTQYF
TRBD2,.,TRBJ2-7,TRBV28,TGTGCCAGCGCATCCGGGACTAGGGCTTCCGAGCAGTACTTC,CASASGTRASEQYF
.,.,TRBJ1-5,TRBV19,TGTGCCAGTAGTAAAACAGGGTTCTCGGGGCCCCAGCATTTT,CASSKTGFSGPQHF
.,.,TRBJ1-1,TRBV10-2,TGCGCCAGCACCAAGGGAAGGGTTTTGAACACTGAAGCTTTCTTT,CASTKGRVLNTEAFF
TRBD2,.,TRBJ2-7,TRBV10-3,TGTGCCATCAGTGACCCAAGCCGGGAGGCTTACGAGCAGTACTTC,CAISDPSREAYEQYF
TRBD2,.,TRBJ2-1,TRBV5-4,TGTGCCAGCAGCCCCCCCGGGGGGACTCGGTATGACAATGAGCAGTTCTTC,CASSPPGGTRYDNEQFF
TRBD1,.,TRBJ2-3,TRBV14,TGTGCCAGCAGCCAAGGATGGGGACAGGGCACAGATACGCAGTATTTT,CASSQGWGQGTDTQYF
TRBD1,.,TRBJ2-7,TRBV28,TGTGCCAGCAGTGGGGGACAGGGTTACGAGCAGTACTTC,CASSGGQGYEQYF
TRBD2,.,TRBJ2-1,TRBV7-9,TGTGCCAGCAGCTCTCGTCCGGGACTAGAAATCAAGGAGCAGTTCTTC,CASSSRPGLEIKEQFF
.,.,TRBJ2-7,TRBV7-9,TGTGCCAGCAGCTTAGCAGGGTCCTTTTCCTACGAGCAGTACTTC,CASSLAGSFSYEQYF
.,.,TRBJ2-1,TRBV15,TGTGCCACCAGCACAGTCAGGGCGATTTTTGAGCAGTTCTTC,CATSTVRAIFEQFF
.,once,TRBJ1-2,TRBV5-1,TGCGCCAGCAGCTTGGAAGGGTCAGGGAGGGACTATGGCTACACCTTC,CASSLEGSGRDYGYTF
TRBD2,.,TRBJ2-5,TRBV6-5,TGTGCCAGCAGTTACGGGACTAGCGAAGAGACCCAGTACTTC,CASSYGTSEETQYF
TRBD2,.,TRBJ2-7,TRBV9,TGTGCCAGCAGCGTAGACTCTAGCGGGGACTACGAGCAGTACTTC,CASSVDSSGDYEQYF
.,.,TRBJ2-1,TRBV6-1,TGTGCCAGCCAGACAGTCAAAGAGCAGTTCTTC,CASQTVKEQFF
.,once,TRBJ1-2,TRBV7-9,TGTGCCAGCACCGACGGGACCTATGGCTACACCTTC,CASTDGTYGYTF
.,.,TRBJ2-2,TRBV7-2,TGTGCCAGCGGGAGCTCTGCCGGGGAGCTGTTTTTT,CASGSSAGELFF
.,.,TRBJ1-2,TRBV4-2,TGTGCCAGCAGCCAAGATGCGATCAACTATGGCTACACCTTC,CASSQDAINYGYTF
TRBD2,.,TRBJ2-2,TRBV29-1,TGCAGCGTTTTTCTTGTGGGGCGGGAGGTCGTCGGGGAGCTGTTTTTT,CSVFLVGREVVGELFF
.,.,TRBJ2-7,TRBV11-2,TGTGCCAGCAGCTTTACAAGGGCGGGAATAGTCCACGAGCAGTACTTC,CASSFTRAGIVHEQYF
.,.,TRBJ1-5,TRBV2,TGTGCCAGCAGTGAAGGTGATCAGCCCCAGCATTTT,CASSEGDQPQHF
.,.,TRBJ2-1,TRBV7-9,TGTGCCAGCACCCCAGGGGCGGGGAAGGATCACAATGAGCAGTTCTTC,CASTPGAGKDHNEQFF